The 9 T cell receptor beta chains below all came from one sample that was sequenced in a study of blood T cell repertoires in COVID-19. Sequencing was performed with immunoSEQ multiplex PCR; in TCRdb, only in-frame clones are kept and a portion is missing. The data hold under 250,000 clones, with just over 85% observed a single time. Sequencing was performed on peripheral blood. These receptors were collected from a man older than 75 with acute or convalescent COVID-19.

The chain recombines TRBV5-1 with TRBJ2-7; 9 positions agree with TRBD1. V was pared by 4 bases and J by 7 bases, with 12 bases of the junction left unmatched. Germline V gene data show CDR1 as SGHRS and CDR2 as YFSETQ. The CDR3 length is 15 residues. The CDR3 sequence: CASSIETGTGREQYF. The DNA of the CDR3 is TGCGCCAGCAGCATAGAAACCGGGACAGGGAGGGAGCAGTACTTC.

In its sample, this clone was seen once. The chain couples TRBV4-3 to TRBJ2-2; 8 nucleotides match TRBD2. Germline-derived CDR1 and CDR2 are LGHNA and YSLEER. The CDR3 is 19 amino acids. V shed 0 bases, J shed 4 bases, and the junction held 13 bases outside the gene matches. The CDR3 protein is CASSQEGRRASGLTGELFF. CDR3 bases: TGCGCCAGCAGCCAAGAAGGGCGCCGGGCTAGCGGGCTCACCGGGGAGCTGTTTTTT.

The chain uses TRBV11-3 and TRBJ1-1; no reliable D call. From germline, CDR1 is SGHNT and CDR2 YENEEA. Trimming pared 1 base from V and 4 bases from J, leaving 7 bases between. CDR3 length: 13 residues. This CDR3 reads CASSLGPSTEAFF. The CDR3, as DNA: TGTGCCAGCAGCTTAGGTCCCAGCACTGAAGCTTTCTTT.

This chain connects TRBV18 to TRBJ1-1, with D possibly being TRBD1 (5 bases). Germline CDR1 is KGHSH and CDR2 is LQKENI. The CDR3 covers 16 residues. The V end was cut by 2 bases, the J end by 2 bases, with 15 bases between. CDR3 region: CASSPGAGSPNTEAFF. In nucleotides, the CDR3 is TGTGCCAGCTCACCAGGGGCAGGATCGCCCAACACTGAAGCTTTCTTT.

The V and J genes are TRBV5-1 and TRBJ2-3, with TRBD2 as a possible D gene (8 bases). The CDR3 is 17 residues long. The V gene's germline CDR1 is SGHRS and CDR2 YFSETQ. Trimming left V 3 bases short and J 6 bases short, with 23 bases between. The CDR3 nucleotides are TGCGCCAGCAGCTCCAGACTAGCGAGTGCCAGGGGGGATACGCAGTATTTT. Protein: CASSSRLASARGDTQYF.

This chain links TRBV28 with TRBJ2-7; no clear D gene. The germline V and J ends were trimmed by 7 bases and 2 bases, with 12 bases remaining between them. Germline V gives CDR1 MDHEN, CDR2 SYDVKM. CDR3 length: 13 residues. CDR3: CASTRPVPYEQYF. Here the CDR3 DNA reads TGTGCCAGCACTAGGCCTGTTCCCTACGAGCAGTACTTC.

The chain recombines TRBV5-6 with TRBJ1-1; 8 bases align to TRBD1. Trimming removed 4 bases from V and 5 bases from J; junction bases left unmatched: 10. Per the germline V gene, CDR1 is SGHDT and CDR2 is YYEEEE. The CDR3 extends over 15 amino acids. DNA for the CDR3: TGTGCCAGCAGCGCTCAGGACAGGGAGTGGACTGAAGCTTTCTTT. Translated: CASSAQDREWTEAFF.

The chain is built from TRBV19 and TRBJ2-7; 8 nucleotides line up with TRBD1. The CDR3 contains 15 residues. V shed 1 base and J 4 bases; nucleotides not matched to a gene: 6. Germline lookup yields CDR1 LNHDA and CDR2 SQIVND (reference sequence). CDR3 loop: CASSIAGTGEYEQYF. The CDR3 DNA reads as TGTGCCAGTAGTATAGCCGGGACAGGAGAATACGAGCAGTACTTC.

The V gene is TRBV11-3, the J gene TRBJ2-3; D is possibly TRBD1 (5 bases). The V end lost 5 bases, the J end lost 6 bases, and 12 bases lay between the germline ends. CDR1 is SGHNT, CDR2 YENEEA, per germline. This CDR3 is 13 amino acids long. In DNA, the CDR3 is TGTGCCAGCAGCCCCGACAGAGAGGATACGCAGTATTTT. Translated, it gives CASSPDREDTQYF.